The sequence of this T cell receptor (beta chain) was determined in a study of blood T cell repertoires in COVID-19 (dated by TCRdb to about 2020). At the level of the whole study: The collaborator samples originated in the United States, Italy and Spain and spanned the acute and convalescent phases of COVID-19. The prospective study material was composed of cDNA or gDNA derived from T cells, B-cell-depleted T cells, or PBMCs. Deeply sampled blood TCRbeta repertoires from subjects exposed to, actively infected with, or recovered from COVID-19 were included in the dataset. A freely available public database, intended as a resource for researchers studying the immune response to SARS-CoV-2, is where the repertoires were released. The samples were drawn from the first 160 participants of the ongoing ImmuneRACE study and from over a thousand subjects provided by 6 global collaborators. The sample metadata nearly always contained a de-identified subject ID, COVID-19 status, age in years and sex. Where HLA class I and class II types were available, the types were taken from metadata supplied by the sample provider, not from assay-based typing.

Participants in the prospective study were aged about 18 to 90 years, lived in 20 to 25 United States geographic areas, and enrolled through a virtual design. To assign participants to cohorts, the prospective study relied on clinical history that participants themselves reported in a screening survey and a study questionnaire. Recovered participants in ImmuneRACE Cohort 3 were defined by two consecutive negative NP/OP PCR tests, clearance by a healthcare professional, or resolution of symptoms. Each participant in the prospective study had whole blood, serum and a nasopharyngeal or oropharyngeal swab collected by mobile phlebotomists. Participants in the prospective study had the option to provide additional blood draws and questionnaires over an approximately 2-month period. Before DNA extraction, prospective study blood samples were shipped either frozen or at room temperature. TCRbeta CDR3 regions were amplified from genomic DNA by means of the immunoSEQ Assay, a bias-controlled multiplex PCR. The study's processing was this. Nucleated cell counts per sample were estimated from amplification of reference gene primers within the assay. To quantify the absolute abundance of each unique TCRbeta CDR3 rearrangement, sequence reads were collapsed and filtered. For each sample, productive Simpson clonality was calculated as the square root of Simpson's diversity index over productive rearrangements. TCRdb holds this immuneACCESS table with in-frame rearrangements only. Some clones are missing; in checked studies, unresolved V genes explain under half, and the rest has no known cause. That table gives V, J and clone size, and the DNA gave D and trimming. In all, the sample holds under 350,000 clones, and about nine tenths of those were seen once. The ten largest clones add up to approximately 1.8% of the sample.

Broader findings and caveats from the paper: The amount of clinical and demographic metadata varied by source and participant and was provided uncurated.

A word on this clone: The specificity of this receptor is unknown. Qualities for individual bases were not recorded, and no much larger clone is one base off.

Spanning cysteine to phenylalanine, the CDR3 consists of 12 amino acids. Left in the record is the CDR3 DNA by itself, 36 bases read in frame from the first base. Per the germline V gene, SQVTM is the CDR1 and ANQGSEA is the CDR2. From V the trimming removes 4 bases and from J it removes 4 bases, while the gene matches leave 2 bases of the junction unaccounted for. The chain is made from TRBV29-1 and TRBJ1-1, and 8 junction bases match TRBD1. Sequences were obtained from PBMCs or T cells enriched from blood (not recorded which). The TCR comes from a woman aged 55-75 years who had recovered from COVID-19. The CDR3 protein is CSVVTGGTEAFF. The DNA sequence follows: TGCAGCGTTGTCACAGGGGGCACTGAAGCTTTCTTT. Where the CDR3 stops, the reference TRBV29-1 and TRBJ1-1 genes take over; the full variable domain is SAVISQKPSRDICQRGTSLTIQCQVDSQVTMMFWYRQQPGQSLTLIATANQGSEATYESGFVIDKFPISRPNLTFSTLTVSNMSPEDSSIYLCSVVTGGTEAFFGQGTRLTVV.